A single T cell receptor beta chain is shown here with its context. TCRdb's copy holds only in-frame clones and misses some; the assay was immunoSEQ multiplex PCR. The table shows hundreds of thousands of clones, with 93% occurring only once. This record comes from a study of brain T cells in children with intractable seizures. Stated time point: blood from clinic visit 5 months post-surgery; TSC patient then seizure free. Sequencing was limited to surgery cases with top T cell transcript signatures in brain tissue. The sample in question was peripheral blood, obtained about 5 months after surgery. This clonotype was sampled from a boy under two years old with tuberous sclerosis and intractable seizures.

The CDR3 DNA sequence: TGCGCCAGCAGCTTGGCCGCGTCAGGGGCGTCCTACGAGCAGTACTTC. Amino acids: CASSLAASGASYEQYF. The rearrangement joins TRBV5-1 to TRBJ2-7, with D possibly matching TRBD1 (6 bases). In germline, CDR1 is SGHRS, CDR2 YFSETQ. This CDR3 spans 16 amino acids. The V gene lost 0 bases and the J gene lost 1 base, with 14 bases spanning the gap.